This T cell receptor (beta chain) originates from a study of T cells after yellow fever vaccination. Study results and limitations: Abundant clonotypes (contaminants from the bulk population) could be present in FACS-sorted repertoires.

Universal primer sites and UMIs were introduced during 5'RACE template-switching synthesis of TCR cDNA. TCRdb reprocessed the 5' RACE reads via MiXCR and lists one record per CDR3 protein. The profile shows about 180,000 distinct CDR3 sequences, approximately 6% of them singletons. The CDR3 contains 13 residues. V lost 3 bases and J 8 bases, leaving 10 bases between the germline ends. This clonotype was observed many times. The antigen is unknown. The specimen was CD4+ T cells sorted from PBMCs, collected on the day of the first yellow fever vaccination. This clonotype was obtained from a man younger than 35 who received the YFV17D yellow fever vaccine. V is TRBV12-3 or TRBV12-4 and J is TRBJ1-4; D gene unclear. The CDR3 DNA reads TGTGCCAGCAGTTTCGTCGATCGGGAAAAACTGTTTTTT. Translated: CASSFVDREKLFF.